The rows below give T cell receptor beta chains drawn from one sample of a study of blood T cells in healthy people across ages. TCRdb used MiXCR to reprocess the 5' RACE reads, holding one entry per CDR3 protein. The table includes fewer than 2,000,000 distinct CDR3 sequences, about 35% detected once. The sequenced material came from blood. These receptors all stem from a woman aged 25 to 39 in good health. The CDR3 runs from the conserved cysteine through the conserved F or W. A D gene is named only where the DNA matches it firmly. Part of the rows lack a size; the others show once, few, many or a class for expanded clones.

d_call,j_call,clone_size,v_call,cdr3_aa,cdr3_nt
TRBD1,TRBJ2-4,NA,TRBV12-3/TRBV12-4,CASSPGQGGSFLAKNIQYF,TGTGCCAGCAGTCCGGGACAGGGGGGATCGTTCTTAGCCAAAAACATTCAGTACTTC
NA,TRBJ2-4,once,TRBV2,CASSAGLNIQYF,TGTGCCAGCAGCGCCGGGCTAAACATTCAGTACTTC
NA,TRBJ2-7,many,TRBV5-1,CASGESYEQYF,TGCGCCAGCGGGGAATCCTACGAGCAGTACTTC
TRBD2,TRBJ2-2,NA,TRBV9,CASSVLGTSHLITGELFF,TGTGCCAGCAGCGTACTAGGGACTAGCCACCTTATAACCGGGGAGCTGTTTTTT
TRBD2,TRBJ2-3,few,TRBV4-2,CASNQETGGADTQYF,TGTGCCAGCAACCAAGAAACGGGAGGGGCCGATACGCAGTATTTT
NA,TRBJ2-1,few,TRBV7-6,CASSLDKYSYNEQFF,TGTGCCAGCAGCTTAGACAAGTACTCCTACAATGAGCAGTTCTTC
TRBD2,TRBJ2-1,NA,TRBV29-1,CSVHESTSGSLWNEQFF,TGCAGCGTTCATGAATCGACTAGCGGGAGCTTATGGAACGAGCAGTTCTTC
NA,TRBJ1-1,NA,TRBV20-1,CSARDSRRGRTEAFF,TGCAGTGCTAGAGATAGCCGGAGGGGGAGGACTGAAGCTTTCTTT
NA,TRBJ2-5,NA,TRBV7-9,CANSLSIGTGVETQYF,TGTGCCAACAGCCTGTCCATTGGGACGGGGGTGGAGACCCAGTACTTC
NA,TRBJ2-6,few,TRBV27,CASSSSRQSSGANVLTF,TGTGCCAGCAGTTCATCGCGACAGAGCTCTGGGGCCAACGTCCTGACTTTC
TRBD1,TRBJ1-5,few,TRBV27,CASSGGTGSNQPQHF,TGTGCCAGCAGTGGGGGGACAGGCAGCAATCAGCCCCAGCATTTT
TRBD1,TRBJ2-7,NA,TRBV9,CVSSGRDSAYEQYF,TGTGTCAGCAGCGGCCGGGACAGCGCCTACGAGCAGTACTTC
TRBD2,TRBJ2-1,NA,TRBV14,CASSQDPGTSGGSYNEQFF,TGTGCCAGCAGCCAAGATCCCGGGACTAGCGGGGGCTCCTACAATGAGCAGTTCTTC
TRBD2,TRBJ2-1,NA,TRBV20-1,CSANGRESDEQFF,TGCAGTGCTAACGGGCGGGAGAGTGATGAGCAGTTCTTC
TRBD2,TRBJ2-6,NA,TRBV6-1,CATGREGGRASPGANVLTF,TGTGCCACCGGGCGAGAAGGCGGGAGGGCCTCGCCTGGGGCCAACGTCCTGACTTTC
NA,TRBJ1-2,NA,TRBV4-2,CASSQKNRIQGYGYTF,TGTGCCAGCAGCCAAAAAAACAGGATTCAGGGCTATGGCTACACCTTC